Shown below are 9 T cell receptor beta chains from a single sample sequenced in a study of T cell responses to AZD1222 COVID-19 vaccine. TCRdb's copy holds only in-frame clones and misses some; the assay was immunoSEQ multiplex PCR. The sample has more than 100,000 clones; 90% to 95% are singletons. The sample consisted of peripheral blood, taken on day 0 of AZD1222 vaccination. These TCRs come from an adult in good health.

The chain employs TRBV20-1 and TRBJ1-1, with D hard to call. The germline V and J ends were trimmed by 3 bases and 1 base, with 12 bases remaining between them. This CDR3 has 14 residues. Germline assignment: CDR1 DFQATT and CDR2 SNEGSKA (reference sequence). CDR3 nucleotides: TGCAGTGCTAGTTATAGTCAGACGAACACTGAAGCTTTCTTT. Residues: CSASYSQTNTEAFF.

The chain has TRBV27 and TRBJ1-2; D is unclear. Germline V gene sequence: CDR1 MNHEY, CDR2 SMNVEV (reference sequence). V gave up 5 bases and J gave up 8 bases, with 15 bases separating them. The CDR3 runs 13 residues. DNA of the CDR3: TGTGCCAGCAGTGCAGCCCCCGGGTGGGGCTACACCTTC. Its protein product is CASSAAPGWGYTF.

V usage is TRBV9 and J usage is TRBJ2-1; D may be TRBD2 (6 bases). Germline V gene data show CDR1 as SGDLS and CDR2 as YYNGEE. There are 15 residues in the CDR3. The germline V and J ends were trimmed by 3 bases and 9 bases, with 19 bases remaining between them. The chain's CDR3 is CASSGGGDPGGEQFF. The CDR3 nucleotides read TGTGCCAGCAGCGGCGGAGGGGATCCCGGGGGTGAGCAGTTCTTC.

The genes are TRBV5-4 and TRBJ2-3; the D is unclear. V was clipped by 4 bases and J by 2 bases, with 5 bases between them. CDR3 length: 12 residues. Germline CDR1 and CDR2: SGHNT and YYREEE (reference sequence). CDR3 sequence reads: CASSPHTDTQYF. The CDR3 nucleotides read TGTGCCAGCAGCCCCCACACAGATACGCAGTATTTT.

The J gene is TRBJ2-2, the V gene TRBV25-1; D gene ambiguous. Trimming stripped 6 bases from V and 6 bases from J, with 8 bases between. Per the germline V gene, CDR1 is MGHDK and CDR2 is SYGVNS. This CDR3 comprises 12 residues. The CDR3 nucleotides read TGTGCCAGCAGGGAAGGGCCCGGGGAGCTGTTTTTT. This sequence encodes CASREGPGELFF.

This chain connects TRBV7-2 to TRBJ1-2, with D possibly being TRBD1 (5 bases). Germline lookup yields CDR1 SGHTA and CDR2 FQGNSA. Trimming removed 1 base at V and 7 bases at J, with 7 bases between. This CDR3 contains 12 residues. CDR3 DNA: TGTGCCAGCAGCTTAGACAGGATTGGCTACACCTTC. It encodes CASSLDRIGYTF. Filled out from reference TRBV7-2 and TRBJ1-2, the complete variable domain reads GAGVSQSPSNKVTEKGKDVELRCDPISGHTALYWYRQSLGQGLEFLIYFQGNSAPDKSGLPSDRFSAERTGGSVSTLTIQRTQQEDSAVYLCASSLDRIGYTFGSGTRLTVV.

V gene TRBV27 combines with J gene TRBJ2-5, with TRBD1 matching over 7 bases. This CDR3 has 14 residues. V gave up 7 bases and J gave up 2 bases; unmatched junction bases: 7. Germline values: CDR1 MNHEY, CDR2 SMNVEV (reference sequence). The CDR3 DNA sequence: TGTGCCAGCAAAACCCTGGGACAGCAAGAGACCCAGTACTTC. Translating gives CASKTLGQQETQYF.

The J gene is TRBJ1-1, the V gene TRBV7-2; the D is unclear. Per the germline V gene, CDR1 is SGHTA and CDR2 is FQGNSA. CDR3 size: 14 residues. Between the trimmed V and J ends, which lost 1 base and 1 base, there was a span of 7 bases. CDR3 protein: CASSLGPGNTEAFF. The CDR3 DNA is TGTGCCAGCAGCTTAGGGCCCGGGAACACTGAAGCTTTCTTT.

The chain carries TRBV19 and TRBJ1-2, with 7 bases matching TRBD1. V gave up 6 bases and J gave up 4 bases; unmatched junction bases: 14. CDR3 length: 16 amino acids. Germline-derived CDR1 and CDR2 are LNHDA and SQIVND (reference sequence). The CDR3 region is CASSYSGTASLYGYTF. The CDR3 region has the DNA TGTGCCAGTAGCTATTCTGGGACAGCAAGCCTCTATGGCTACACCTTC.